This note documents a single TCR beta chain sequence. Antigen specificity is unknown. This entry comes from a study of T cells in localized non-small cell lung cancer. Study-level points and caveats: Uninvolved adjacent lung had more T cell clonality than any other tissue, topping tumor.

Using immunoSEQ multiplex PCR, the repertoire was profiled, and TCRdb retains in-frame clones only, with some absent. The data contain roughly 39,000 clones, around 84% of them singletons. V lost 6 bases, J lost 2 bases, and 8 bases stayed unmatched. The CDR3 has 15 residues. CDR1 and CDR2 from the germline V gene are MNHEY and SVGAGI. The sample consisted of peripheral blood, taken before any cancer treatment. The receptor's source is a man aged 18-55 years with stage I lung adenocarcinoma. The chain is built from TRBV6-5 and TRBJ1-2; 8 nucleotides line up with TRBD1. CDR3 coding DNA: TGTGCCAGCAGGATAGCCGGGACAGGCAACTATGGCTACACCTTC. This codes for CASRIAGTGNYGYTF.